These 2 T cell receptor beta chains share one sample of origin, sequenced in a study of persistence of HIV-infected CD4 T cells. This was the immunoSEQ version 4 assay in survey mode. Using immunoSEQ multiplex PCR, the repertoire was profiled, and TCRdb retains in-frame clones only, with some absent. The table shows tens of thousands of clones, with over 80% occurring only once. The antigens of these receptors remain unknown. Cells were stimulated nonspecifically with anti-CD3/anti-CD28 magnetic beads. Responding CD4+ T cells were sorted by upregulation of both CD40 ligand and CD69. Sample: CD4+ T cells sorted from PBMCs after roughly 18-hour stimulation, taken from a patient who received antiretroviral therapy. Source of these receptors: an adult woman with HIV who was CMV-seropositive.

The chain is built from TRBV29-1 and TRBJ2-7; 9 positions match TRBD1. V lost 6 bases to trimming and J lost 6 bases; unmatched junction nucleotides: 15. Germline CDR1 is SQVTM and CDR2 is ANQGSEA. This CDR3 contains 15 residues. The DNA of the CDR3 is TGCAGCGTCATCCCCCCGGGACAGGGTCGTAGCGAGCAGTACTTC. It specifies CSVIPPGQGRSEQYF.

The count of this clone is one. The V gene is TRBV19, the J gene TRBJ1-1; 9 positions match TRBD1. V lost 4 bases and J lost 0; bases outside the gene matches: 6. The CDR3 extends over 16 amino acids. Per germline, CDR1 LNHDA and CDR2 SQIVND (reference sequence). DNA of the CDR3: TGTGCCAGTAGTAGAGACAGGGGGGGCATGAACACTGAAGCTTTCTTT. Translated: CASSRDRGGMNTEAFF.